The T cell receptor (beta chain) described here comes from a study of T cell changes during pregnancy in multiple sclerosis. CDR1 is SGHNT, CDR2 YYREEE, per germline (reference sequence). Trimming removed 2 bases at V and 7 bases at J, with 12 bases between. The CDR3 consists of 13 residues. Assay: immunoSEQ multiplex PCR; the TCRdb copy retains only in-frame clones and omits some. The sample lists about 50,000 clones; around 93% were seen once. This TCR was recovered from a female donor with multiple sclerosis, enrolled in a pregnancy study. Sequenced material: CD8+ T cells from peripheral blood mononuclear cells, taken after pregnancy. The chain combines TRBV5-4 with TRBJ1-1, with D possibly matching TRBD1 (5 bases). The CDR3 coding sequence is TGTGCCAGCAGCTTCGACAGATACCTTGAAGCTTTCTTT. Its translation is CASSFDRYLEAFF.